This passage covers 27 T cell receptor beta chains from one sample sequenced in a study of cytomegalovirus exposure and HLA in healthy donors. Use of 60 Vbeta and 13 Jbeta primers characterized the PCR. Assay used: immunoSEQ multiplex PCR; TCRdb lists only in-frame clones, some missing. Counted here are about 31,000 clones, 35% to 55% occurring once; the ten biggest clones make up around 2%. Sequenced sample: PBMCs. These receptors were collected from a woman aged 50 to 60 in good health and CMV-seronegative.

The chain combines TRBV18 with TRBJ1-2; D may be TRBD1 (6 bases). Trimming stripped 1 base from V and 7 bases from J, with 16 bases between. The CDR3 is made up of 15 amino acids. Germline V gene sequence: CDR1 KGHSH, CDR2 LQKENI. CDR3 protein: CASSPQDSRPTGYTF. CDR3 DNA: TGTGCCAGCTCACCACAGGACAGCCGCCCCACTGGCTACACCTTC. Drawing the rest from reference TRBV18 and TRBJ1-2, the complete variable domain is NAGVMQNPRHLVRRRGQEARLRCSPMKGHSHVYWYRQLPEEGLKFMVYLQKENIIDESGMPKERFSAEFPKEGPSILRIQQVVRGDSAAYFCASSPQDSRPTGYTFGSGTRLTVV.

CDR3 coding DNA: TGTGCCATCAGTGAGTCGGATGGGGCGGGGGCCAATGAGCAGTTCTTC. Protein product: CAISESDGAGANEQFF. The V and J genes are TRBV10-3 and TRBJ2-1, with D maybe TRBD2 (7 bases). V dropped 0 bases and J dropped 6 bases, with 15 bases sitting between them. CDR3 length: 16 amino acids. Germline assignment: CDR1 ENHRY and CDR2 SYGVKD.

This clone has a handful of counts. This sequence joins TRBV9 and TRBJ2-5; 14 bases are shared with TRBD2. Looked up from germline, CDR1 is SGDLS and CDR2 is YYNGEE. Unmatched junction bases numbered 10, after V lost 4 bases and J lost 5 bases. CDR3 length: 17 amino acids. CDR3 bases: TGTGCCAGCAGCCCCCAGACTAGCGGGAGGGCCGGTGAGACCCAGTACTTC. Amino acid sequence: CASSPQTSGRAGETQYF. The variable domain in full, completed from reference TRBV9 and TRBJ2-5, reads DSGVTQTPKHLITATGQRVTLRCSPRSGDLSVYWYQQSLDQGLQFLIQYYNGEERAKGNILERFSAQQFPDLHSELNLSSLELGDSALYFCASSPQTSGRAGETQYFGPGTRLLVL.

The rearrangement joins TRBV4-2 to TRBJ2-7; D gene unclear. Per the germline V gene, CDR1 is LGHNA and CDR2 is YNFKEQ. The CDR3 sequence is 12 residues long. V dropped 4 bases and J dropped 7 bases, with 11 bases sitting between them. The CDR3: CASSRRHGEQYF. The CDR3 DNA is TGTGCCAGCAGCCGACGACATGGAGAGCAGTACTTC.

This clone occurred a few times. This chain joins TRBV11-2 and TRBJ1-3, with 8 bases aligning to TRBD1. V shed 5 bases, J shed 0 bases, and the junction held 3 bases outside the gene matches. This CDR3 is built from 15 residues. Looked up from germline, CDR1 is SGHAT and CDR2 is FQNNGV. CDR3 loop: CASSPGTGSGNTIYF. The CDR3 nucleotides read TGTGCCAGCAGCCCCGGGACAGGCTCTGGAAACACCATATATTTT.

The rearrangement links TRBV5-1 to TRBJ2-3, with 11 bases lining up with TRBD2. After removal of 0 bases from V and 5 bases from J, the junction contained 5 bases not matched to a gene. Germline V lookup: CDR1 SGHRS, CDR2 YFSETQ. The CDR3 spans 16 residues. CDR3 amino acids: CASSLVSGGARDTQYF. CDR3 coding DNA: TGCGCCAGCAGCTTGGTTAGCGGGGGGGCGAGAGATACGCAGTATTTT.

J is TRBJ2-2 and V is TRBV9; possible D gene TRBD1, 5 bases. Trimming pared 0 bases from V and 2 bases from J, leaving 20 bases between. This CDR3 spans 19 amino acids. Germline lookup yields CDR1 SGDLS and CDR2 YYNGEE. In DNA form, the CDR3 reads TGTGCCAGCAGCGTAGGGTCAGGGCCCTGGGTAGATAACACCGGGGAGCTGTTTTTT. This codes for CASSVGSGPWVDNTGELFF.

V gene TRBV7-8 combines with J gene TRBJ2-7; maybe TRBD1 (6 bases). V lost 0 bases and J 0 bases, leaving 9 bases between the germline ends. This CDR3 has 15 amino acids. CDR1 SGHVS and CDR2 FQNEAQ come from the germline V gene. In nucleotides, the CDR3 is TGTGCCAGCAGCTTAGCGACAGGACCCTCCTACGAGCAGTACTTC. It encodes CASSLATGPSYEQYF.

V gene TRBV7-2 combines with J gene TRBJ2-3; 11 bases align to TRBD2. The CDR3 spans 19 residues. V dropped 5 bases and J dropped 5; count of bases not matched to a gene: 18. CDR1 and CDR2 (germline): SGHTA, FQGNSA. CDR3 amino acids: CASSKLPLLAGGPRDTQYF. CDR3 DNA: TGTGCCAGCAGCAAACTACCCTTGTTAGCGGGAGGGCCAAGAGATACGCAGTATTTT.

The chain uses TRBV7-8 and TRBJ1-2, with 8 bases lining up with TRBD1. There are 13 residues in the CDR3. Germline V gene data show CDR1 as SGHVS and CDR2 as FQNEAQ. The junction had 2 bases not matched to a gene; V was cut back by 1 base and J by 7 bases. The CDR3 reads CASSLGQGRGYTF. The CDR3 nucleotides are TGTGCCAGCAGCTTAGGACAGGGGCGTGGCTACACCTTC.

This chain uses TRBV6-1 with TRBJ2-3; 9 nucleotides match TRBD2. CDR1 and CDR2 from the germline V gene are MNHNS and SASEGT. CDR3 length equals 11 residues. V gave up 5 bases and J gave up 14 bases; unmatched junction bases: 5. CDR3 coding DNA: TGTGCCAGCAGTAGCGGGGGGCCGTCGTATTTT. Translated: CASSSGGPSYF.

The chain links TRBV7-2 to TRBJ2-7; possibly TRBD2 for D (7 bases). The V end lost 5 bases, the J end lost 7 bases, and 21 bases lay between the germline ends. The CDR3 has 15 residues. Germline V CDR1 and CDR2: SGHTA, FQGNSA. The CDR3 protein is CASSPRGAGAREQYF. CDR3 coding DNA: TGTGCCAGCAGCCCCCGAGGCGCGGGGGCTAGGGAGCAGTACTTC.

The CDR3 nucleotides are TGTGCCAGCAGCTTAAGCCACGTGGGGCGCGGCACTGAAGCTTTCTTT. Protein sequence: CASSLSHVGRGTEAFF. The rearrangement links TRBV7-3 to TRBJ1-1, with a possible D match to TRBD1 (5 bases). The CDR3 is 16 amino acids. The germline V gene encodes CDR1 SGHTA and CDR2 FQGTGA. Trimming took off 1 base at V and 4 bases at J, with 16 bases between the two ends.

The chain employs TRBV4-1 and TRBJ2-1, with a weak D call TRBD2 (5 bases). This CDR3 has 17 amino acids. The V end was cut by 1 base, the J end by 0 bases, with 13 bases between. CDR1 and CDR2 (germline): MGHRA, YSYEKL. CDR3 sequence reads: CASSQVDLAGSYNEQFF. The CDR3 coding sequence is TGCGCCAGCAGCCAAGTGGACTTGGCGGGCTCCTACAATGAGCAGTTCTTC.

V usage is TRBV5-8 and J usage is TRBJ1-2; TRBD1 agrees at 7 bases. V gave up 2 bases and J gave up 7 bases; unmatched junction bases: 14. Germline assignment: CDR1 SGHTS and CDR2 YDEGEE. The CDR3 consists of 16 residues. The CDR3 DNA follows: TGTGCCAGCAGCTTCGGGGACAGCCGCACTTTCGGTGGCTACACCTTC. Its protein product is CASSFGDSRTFGGYTF.

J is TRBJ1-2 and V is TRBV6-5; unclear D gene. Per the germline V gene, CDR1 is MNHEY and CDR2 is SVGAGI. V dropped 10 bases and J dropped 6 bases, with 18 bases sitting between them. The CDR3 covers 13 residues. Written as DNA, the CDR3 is TGTGCCACCCGGATGAGCGGGGTGGATGGCTACACCTTC. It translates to CATRMSGVDGYTF.

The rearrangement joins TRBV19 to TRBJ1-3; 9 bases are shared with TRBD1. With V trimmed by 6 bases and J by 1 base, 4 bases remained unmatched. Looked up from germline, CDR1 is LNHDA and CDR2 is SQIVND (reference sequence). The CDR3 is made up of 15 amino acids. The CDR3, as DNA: TGTGCCAGTAGCACGGACAGGGGATCTGGAAACACCATATATTTT. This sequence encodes CASSTDRGSGNTIYF.

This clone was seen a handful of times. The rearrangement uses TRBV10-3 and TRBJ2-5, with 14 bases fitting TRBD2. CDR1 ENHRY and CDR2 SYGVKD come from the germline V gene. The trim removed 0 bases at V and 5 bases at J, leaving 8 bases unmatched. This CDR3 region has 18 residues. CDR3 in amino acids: CAISESKWTSGGLETQYF. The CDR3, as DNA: TGTGCCATCAGTGAGTCGAAATGGACTAGCGGGGGGCTGGAGACCCAGTACTTC.

Here the CDR3 DNA reads TGTGCCAGCAGCTTTGCCCGCGGGGGGGCATCCTACAATGAGCAGTTCTTC. This encodes CASSFARGGASYNEQFF. This rearrangement joins TRBV7-9 to TRBJ2-1; TRBD2 aligns across 9 bases. Germline lookup yields CDR1 SEHNR and CDR2 FQNEAQ (reference sequence). Losses at the gene ends were 3 bases for V and 1 base for J; bases not matched to a gene: 7. The CDR3 has 17 residues.

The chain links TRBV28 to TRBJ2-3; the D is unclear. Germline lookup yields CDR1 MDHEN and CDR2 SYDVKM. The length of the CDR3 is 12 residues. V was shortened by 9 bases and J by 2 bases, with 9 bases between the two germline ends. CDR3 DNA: TGTGCCAGTTTGAGGTACACAGATACGCAGTATTTT. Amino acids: CASLRYTDTQYF.

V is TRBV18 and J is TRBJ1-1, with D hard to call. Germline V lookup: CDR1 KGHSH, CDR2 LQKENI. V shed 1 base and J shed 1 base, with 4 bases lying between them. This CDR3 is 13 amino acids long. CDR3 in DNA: TGTGCCAGCTCACCACAGCGGAACACTGAAGCTTTCTTT. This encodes CASSPQRNTEAFF.

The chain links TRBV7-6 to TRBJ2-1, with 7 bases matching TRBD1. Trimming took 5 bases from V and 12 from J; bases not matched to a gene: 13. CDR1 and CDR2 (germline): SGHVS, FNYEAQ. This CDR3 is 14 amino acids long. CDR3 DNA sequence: TGTGCCAGCAGCGTTCAGGGGGTCGGGGCCGGGCAGTTCTTC. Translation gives CASSVQGVGAGQFF. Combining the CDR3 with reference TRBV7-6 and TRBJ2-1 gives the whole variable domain GAGVSQSPRYKVTKRGQDVALRCDPISGHVSLYWYRQALGQGPEFLTYFNYEAQQDKSGLPNDRFSAERPEGSISTLTIQRTEQRDSAMYRCASSVQGVGAGQFFGPGTRLTVL.

CDR3 sequence (DNA): TGCGCCAGCAGCCCCGACAGGGACTATGGCTACACCTTC. Residues: CASSPDRDYGYTF. The V and J genes are TRBV5-1 and TRBJ1-2, with 7 bases identical to TRBD1. The germline V gene encodes CDR1 SGHRS and CDR2 YFSETQ. J lost 3 bases, V lost 4 bases, and 3 bases had no gene match. The CDR3 loop spans 13 amino acids.

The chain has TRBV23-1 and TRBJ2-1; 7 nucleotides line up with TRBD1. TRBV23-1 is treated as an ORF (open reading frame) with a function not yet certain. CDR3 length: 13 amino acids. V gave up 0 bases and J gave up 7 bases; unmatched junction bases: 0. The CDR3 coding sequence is TGCGCCAGCAGTCAATCGACAGGGAATGAGCAGTTCTTC. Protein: CASSQSTGNEQFF.

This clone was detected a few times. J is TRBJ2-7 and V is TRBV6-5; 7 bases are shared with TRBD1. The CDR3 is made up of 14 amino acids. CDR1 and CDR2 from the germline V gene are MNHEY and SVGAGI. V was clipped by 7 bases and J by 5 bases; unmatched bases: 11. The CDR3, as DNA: TGTGCCAGCACCCTAAAGGACAGGTTAAACGAGCAGTACTTC. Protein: CASTLKDRLNEQYF.

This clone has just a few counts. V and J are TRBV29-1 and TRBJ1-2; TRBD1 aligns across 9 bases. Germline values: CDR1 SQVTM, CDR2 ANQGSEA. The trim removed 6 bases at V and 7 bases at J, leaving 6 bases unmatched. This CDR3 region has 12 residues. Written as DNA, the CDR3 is TGCAGCGTCCCGGGACAGGGTTTTGGCTACACCTTC. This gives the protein CSVPGQGFGYTF.

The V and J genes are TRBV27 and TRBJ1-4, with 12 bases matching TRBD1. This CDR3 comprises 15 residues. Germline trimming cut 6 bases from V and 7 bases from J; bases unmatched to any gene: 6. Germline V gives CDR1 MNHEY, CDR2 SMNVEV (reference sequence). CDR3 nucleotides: TGTGCCAGCAGGCCGCCGGGACAGGGGGCTGAAAAACTGTTTTTT. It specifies CASRPPGQGAEKLFF.